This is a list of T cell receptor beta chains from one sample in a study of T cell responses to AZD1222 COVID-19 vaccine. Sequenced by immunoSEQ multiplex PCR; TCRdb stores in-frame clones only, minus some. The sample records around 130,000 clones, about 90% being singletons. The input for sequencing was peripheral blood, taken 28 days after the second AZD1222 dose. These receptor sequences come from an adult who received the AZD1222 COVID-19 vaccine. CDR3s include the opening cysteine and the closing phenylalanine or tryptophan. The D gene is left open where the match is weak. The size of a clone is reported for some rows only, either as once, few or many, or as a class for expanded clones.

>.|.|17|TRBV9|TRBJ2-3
CASSARGSGATTDTQYF
TGTGCCAGCAGCGCTAGGGGATCCGGGGCAACCACAGATACGCAGTATTTT
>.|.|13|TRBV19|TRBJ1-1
CASSIAGRLDAFF
TGTGCCAGTAGTATCGCAGGGAGGTTGGACGCTTTCTTT
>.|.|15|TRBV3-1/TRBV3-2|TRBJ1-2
CASSQPGAGNYGYTF
TGTGCCAGCAGCCAACCGGGGGCGGGGAACTATGGCTACACCTTC
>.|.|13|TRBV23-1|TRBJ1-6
CANDGLYNSPLHF
TGCGCAAATGACGGACTTTATAATTCACCCCTCCACTTT
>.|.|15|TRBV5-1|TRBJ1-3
CASSLGTGSGNTIYF
TGCGCCAGCAGCTTGGGGACGGGCTCTGGAAACACCATATATTTT
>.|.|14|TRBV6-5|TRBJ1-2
CASSTGRGGYGYTF
TGTGCCAGCAGCACGGGGAGGGGAGGCTATGGCTACACCTTC
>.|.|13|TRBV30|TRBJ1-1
CAWSLDLGTEAFF
TGTGCCTGGAGTTTGGACTTGGGGACTGAAGCTTTCTTT
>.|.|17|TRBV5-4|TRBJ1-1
CASSLDLQGRVNTEAFF
TGTGCCAGCAGCTTGGATTTGCAGGGGAGGGTGAACACTGAAGCTTTCTTT
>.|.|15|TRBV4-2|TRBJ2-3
CASTWGGVSTDTQYF
TGTGCCAGCACCTGGGGCGGAGTTAGCACAGATACGCAGTATTTT
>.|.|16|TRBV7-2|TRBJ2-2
CASSLVGGLGGGELFF
TGTGCCAGCAGCTTAGTCGGCGGTTTGGGAGGCGGGGAGCTGTTTTTT
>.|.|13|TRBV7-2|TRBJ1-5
CASSLERGRPQHF
TGTGCCAGCAGCTTAGAGAGAGGGCGGCCCCAGCATTTT
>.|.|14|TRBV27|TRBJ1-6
CASSLTYIRSPLHF
TGTGCCAGCAGTCTGACATATATCAGGTCACCCCTCCACTTT
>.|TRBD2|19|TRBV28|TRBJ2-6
CASRSEWGTKSSGANVLTF
TGTGCCAGCCGCTCCGAGTGGGGGACTAAAAGCTCTGGGGCCAACGTCCTGACTTTC
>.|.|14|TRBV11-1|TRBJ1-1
CASSLGQMRTEAFF
TGTGCCAGCAGCCTCGGACAAATGAGGACTGAAGCTTTCTTT
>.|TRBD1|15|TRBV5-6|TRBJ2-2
CASSLNRGVREELFF
TGTGCCAGCAGCTTGAACAGGGGTGTTCGGGAGGAGCTGTTTTTT
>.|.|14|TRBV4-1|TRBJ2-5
CASSQLIGQETQYF
TGCGCCAGCAGCCAACTAATAGGGCAAGAGACCCAGTACTTC
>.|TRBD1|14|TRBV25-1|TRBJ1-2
CASSAIQGAYGYTF
TGTGCCAGCAGTGCGATACAGGGGGCCTATGGCTACACCTTC
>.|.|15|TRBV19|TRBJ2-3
CASSWRGSPTDTQYF
TGTGCCAGTAGTTGGAGGGGCTCCCCTACAGATACGCAGTATTTT
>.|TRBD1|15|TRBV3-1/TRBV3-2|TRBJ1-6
CASSQETRGQSPLHF
TGTGCCAGCAGCCAAGAGACCAGGGGGCAGTCACCCCTCCACTTT
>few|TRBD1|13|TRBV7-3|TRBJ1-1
CASSSGTASEAFF
TGTGCCAGCAGCTCCGGGACAGCCTCTGAAGCTTTCTTT
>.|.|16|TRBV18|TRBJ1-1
CASSQDRPSMNTEAFF
TGTGCCAGCTCACAAGACAGGCCAAGCATGAACACTGAAGCTTTCTTT
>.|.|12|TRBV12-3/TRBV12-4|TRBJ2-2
CASSPGTGELFF
TGTGCCAGCAGTCCGGGCACCGGGGAGCTGTTTTTT
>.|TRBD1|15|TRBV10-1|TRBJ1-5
CASSDRTGANQPQHF
TGCGCCAGCAGTGATCGGACAGGCGCCAATCAGCCCCAGCATTTT
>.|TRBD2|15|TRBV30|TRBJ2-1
CAWSGSGGIYNEQFF
TGTGCCTGGAGTGGGAGCGGGGGAATTTACAATGAGCAGTTCTTC
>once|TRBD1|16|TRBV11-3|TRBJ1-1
CASSSGQGQVNTEAFF
TGTGCCAGCAGCTCGGGACAGGGCCAAGTGAACACTGAAGCTTTCTTT
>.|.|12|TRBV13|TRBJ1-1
CASSPLAAEAFF
TGTGCCAGCAGCCCCTTGGCAGCCGAAGCTTTCTTT
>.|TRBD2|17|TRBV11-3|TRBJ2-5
CASSSLLAGVRKETQYF
TGTGCCAGCAGCTCCCTCCTAGCGGGAGTACGTAAAGAGACCCAGTACTTC
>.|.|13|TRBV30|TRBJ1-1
CAWSRGWRTEAFF
TGTGCCTGGAGTAGAGGGTGGAGGACTGAAGCTTTCTTT